This TCR beta chain was sequenced during a study of blood T cells in healthy people across ages. A J-beta primer mix and a sample-barcoded 5' primer were used in a second PCR of roughly 6 to 11 cycles. Each CDR3 protein is one row after TCRdb ran MiXCR on the 5' RACE reads. The sample shows some 780,000 distinct CDR3 sequences, roughly three fifths of them seen only once. As regards this clonotype: Its specificity is unknown.

Study conclusions and caveats: Age brought a roughly linear fall in TCR beta diversity measured per million T cells. Without sorted subsets, naive and antigen-experienced compartments could not be conclusively compared.

This sequence originates from a middle-aged man in good health. The sample was blood.

As DNA, the CDR3 is TGTGCCAGCAGCCGACGGGCGGGGGAAGGTCGGGGCTACACCTTC. Amino acid sequence: CASSRRAGEGRGYTF. The chain joins TRBV6-5 to TRBJ1-2; TRBD1 might be the D (5 bases). CDR3 length: 15 residues. V was cut by 6 bases and J by 8 bases, with 22 bases left in between. Germline lookup yields CDR1 MNHEY and CDR2 SVGAGI.